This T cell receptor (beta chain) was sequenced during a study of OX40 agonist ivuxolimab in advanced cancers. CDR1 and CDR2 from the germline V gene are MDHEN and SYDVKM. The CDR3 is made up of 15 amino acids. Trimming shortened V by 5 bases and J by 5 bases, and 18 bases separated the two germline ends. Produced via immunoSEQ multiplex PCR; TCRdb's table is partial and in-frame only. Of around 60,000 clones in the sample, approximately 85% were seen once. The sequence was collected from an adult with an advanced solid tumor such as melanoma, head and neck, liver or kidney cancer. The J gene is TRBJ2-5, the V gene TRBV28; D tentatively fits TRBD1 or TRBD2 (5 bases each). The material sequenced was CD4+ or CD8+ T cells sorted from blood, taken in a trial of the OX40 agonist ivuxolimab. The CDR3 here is CASSPRDGRAETQYF. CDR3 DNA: TGTGCCAGCAGTCCTCGGGACGGACGGGCCGAGACCCAGTACTTC.